This T cell receptor beta chain is from a study of neurological immune-mediated disorders. General study findings and limits: The most TCR clonal expansion was seen in HTLV-1-associated myelopathy, and the least was seen in multiple sclerosis, which fell below healthy controls.

The sorted libraries were prepared using some 1 million CD4+ or CD8+ T cells that had themselves been sorted. The method for making cDNA was 5'RACE, and it used 10-nucleotide random UMIs. Over 180 million TCR-beta sequences, together covering 15-18 subjects, were produced by every individual sequencing run that was carried out. TCRdb fed the 5' RACE reads into MiXCR, producing one record per CDR3 protein. The sample yields roughly 30,000 distinct CDR3 sequences, around 6% seen once. This clonotype has a count of ten or more. Its specificity is not known. Sequenced: CD4+ T cells from blood. The source of this sequence is a woman aged 50 to 65 in good health.

CDR3 nucleotides: TGTGCCAGCAGTTGGGGAGATAATCAGCCCCAGCATTTT. Its protein product is CASSWGDNQPQHF. J is TRBJ1-5 and V is TRBV6-2 or TRBV6-3; D gene ambiguous. CDR1 and CDR2 (germline): MNHEY, SVGEGT. The CDR3 has 13 residues. Trimming cost V 4 bases and J 4 bases, with 8 bases left between them.